One sample yielded the 27 T cell receptor beta chains listed below, sequenced in a study of blood T cell repertoires in COVID-19. Here immunoSEQ multiplex PCR was the method, and the copy in TCRdb shows in-frame clones only, minus some. Of approximately 160,000 clones listed, over 75% were seen once; the top ten hold roughly 7%. The sequencing input was PBMCs or T cells enriched from blood (not recorded which). Every receptor here comes from a woman aged 45-65 years who had recovered from COVID-19.

The gene calls are TRBV11-3 and TRBJ2-1; 9 nucleotides match TRBD1. The CDR3 is 15 residues long. V dropped 1 base and J dropped 3; count of bases not matched to a gene: 1. Looked up from germline, CDR1 is SGHNT and CDR2 is YENEEA. The CDR3 sequence is CASSLGDRDYNEQFF. Written as DNA, the CDR3 is TGTGCCAGCAGCTTAGGGGACAGGGACTACAATGAGCAGTTCTTC.

This rearrangement joins TRBV9 to TRBJ2-7; 8 bases agree with TRBD2. This CDR3 has 16 amino acids. Germline CDR1 reads SGDLS; CDR2 reads YYNGEE. V shed 0 bases, J shed 5 bases, and the junction held 10 bases outside the gene matches. CDR3 nucleotides: TGTGCCAGCAGCGTAGTTGCGGGAGGCTTTAAGGACGAGCAGTACTTC. This codes for CASSVVAGGFKDEQYF. Complete variable domain (other parts from reference TRBV9 and TRBJ2-7): DSGVTQTPKHLITATGQRVTLRCSPRSGDLSVYWYQQSLDQGLQFLIQYYNGEERAKGNILERFSAQQFPDLHSELNLSSLELGDSALYFCASSVVAGGFKDEQYFGPGTRLTVT.

V usage is TRBV19 and J usage is TRBJ1-5, with D hard to call. Germline V gene sequence: CDR1 LNHDA, CDR2 SQIVND (reference sequence). The CDR3 runs to 14 residues. V was clipped by 5 bases and J by 0 bases, with 8 bases between them. The CDR3 DNA follows: TGTGCCAGTAGTGTCACTGGTAGCAATCAGCCCCAGCATTTT. This codes for CASSVTGSNQPQHF.

The chain employs TRBV11-2 and TRBJ1-1; D ambiguous. The length of the CDR3 is 15 residues. Germline V gene sequence: CDR1 SGHAT, CDR2 FQNNGV. V lost 1 base and J lost 4, with 13 bases in between. CDR3 in amino acids: CASSLGRWEATEAFF. The CDR3 DNA reads as TGTGCCAGCAGCTTAGGCCGGTGGGAGGCCACTGAAGCTTTCTTT.

The V gene is TRBV9, the J gene TRBJ2-7; D unclear. CDR1 is SGDLS, CDR2 YYNGEE, per germline. The ends were cut back, 4 bases at V and 3 bases at J, with 14 bases in the middle. There are 14 residues in the CDR3. CDR3 sequence (DNA): TGTGCCAGCAGCCCGCTTCTGGCTAGCTACGAGCAGTACTTC. This sequence encodes CASSPLLASYEQYF.

This chain uses TRBV4-1 with TRBJ2-4; weak D call: TRBD1 (6 bases). Trimming took 6 bases from V and 8 from J, leaving 17 bases between them. CDR1 is MGHRA and CDR2 is YSYEKL in the germline V gene. The CDR3 is 14 amino acids. CDR3 protein: CASSPSSGVDIQYF. DNA of the CDR3: TGCGCCAGCAGTCCTAGTTCAGGGGTCGACATTCAGTACTTC.

The V gene is TRBV20-1, the J gene TRBJ1-5; D gene uncertain. Germline CDR1 reads DFQATT; CDR2 reads SNEGSKA (reference sequence). Trimming stripped 6 bases from V and 12 bases from J, with 15 bases between. This CDR3 contains 11 residues. In nucleotides, the CDR3 is TGCAGTGCAGCGGATCTGAGGATCCAGCATTTT. Translated: CSAADLRIQHF.

This chain connects TRBV5-1 to TRBJ2-7; 7 nucleotides line up with TRBD2. CDR1 and CDR2 from the germline V gene are SGHRS and YFSETQ. The junction had 10 bases not matched to a gene; V was cut back by 7 bases and J by 3 bases. The CDR3 sequence is 14 residues long. The CDR3 coding sequence is TGCGCCAGCTCTTCACCGGGAGGTAGCTACGAGCAGTACTTC. Translated: CASSSPGGSYEQYF.

V gene TRBV27 combines with J gene TRBJ2-5; D is uncertain. CDR1 is MNHEY, CDR2 SMNVEV, per germline (reference sequence). This CDR3 has 13 amino acids. The V end was cut by 3 bases, the J end by 3 bases, with 8 bases between. This CDR3 is CASSFLDEETQYF. The DNA for the CDR3 is TGTGCCAGCAGTTTCCTAGACGAAGAGACCCAGTACTTC.

The chain is built from TRBV6-5 and TRBJ2-1; TRBD1 aligns across 9 bases. V shed 5 bases, J shed 10 bases, and the junction held 9 bases outside the gene matches. CDR1 and CDR2 (germline): MNHEY, SVGAGI. The CDR3 is 14 residues long. As DNA, the CDR3 is TGTGCCAGCAGTCGGGACAGGGTACCGGACGAGCAGTTCTTC. It specifies CASSRDRVPDEQFF.

This clone was observed a single time. The chain uses TRBV7-6 and TRBJ2-1, with D possibly being TRBD2 (6 bases). Germline assignment: CDR1 SGHVS and CDR2 FNYEAQ. V was cut by 3 bases and J by 1 base, with 13 bases left in between. CDR3 length equals 16 residues. In DNA, the CDR3 is TGTGCCAGCAGCTTCCGACTTAGCGGATCCTACAATGAGCAGTTCTTC. Translation: CASSFRLSGSYNEQFF.

This clone has a handful of counts. The rearrangement uses TRBV5-1 and TRBJ1-4; tentatively, D is TRBD1 (6 bases). This CDR3 is built from 15 residues. Trimming shortened V by 6 bases and J by 8 bases, and 20 bases separated the two germline ends. Germline lookup yields CDR1 SGHRS and CDR2 YFSETQ. Written as DNA, the CDR3 is TGCGCCAGCACAGCACAGGGCCCGGGGCGCGAAAAACTGTTTTTT. It translates to CASTAQGPGREKLFF.

The rearrangement joins TRBV28 to TRBJ2-7, with TRBD1 identical over 8 bases. The germline V gene has CDR1 MDHEN and CDR2 SYDVKM. CDR3 size: 12 residues. The trim removed 6 bases at V and 4 bases at J, leaving 2 bases unmatched. The CDR3 DNA reads TGTGCCAGCAGCTGGGACAGGTACGAGCAGTACTTC. As protein: CASSWDRYEQYF.

The genes are TRBV23-1 and TRBJ1-5, with TRBD1 matching over 9 bases. TRBV23-1 is noted as an ORF with a role that remains uncertain. The CDR3 contains 18 residues. The V gene end was trimmed by 3 bases and the J gene end by 3 bases; junction bases not matched to a gene: 12. The CDR3 region has the DNA TGCGCCAGCAGTCATGTTCTTCTGGACAGGGGTTACAATCAGCCCCAGCATTTT. It codes for CASSHVLLDRGYNQPQHF.

V is TRBV7-9 and J is TRBJ2-3; D is unresolved. The CDR3 covers 15 residues. V was trimmed by 1 base and J by 7 bases, leaving 15 bases between them. CDR1 and CDR2 from the germline V gene are SEHNR and FQNEAQ (reference sequence). CDR3 protein: CASSLGRQEAYTQYF. CDR3 coding DNA: TGTGCCAGCAGCTTAGGTCGCCAAGAGGCATATACGCAGTATTTT.

CDR3 sequence: CASSSGTLNSYEQYF. In nucleotides, the CDR3 is TGTGCCAGCAGCAGCGGGACTTTAAACTCCTACGAGCAGTACTTC. This sequence joins TRBV7-8 and TRBJ2-7, with 7 bases aligning to TRBD2. Trimming removed 5 bases from V and 0 bases from J; junction bases left unmatched: 7. The CDR3 totals 15 residues. Germline V gene sequence: CDR1 SGHVS, CDR2 FQNEAQ.

The rearrangement uses TRBV10-3 and TRBJ1-6; D unresolved. V shed 4 bases and J shed 13 bases, with 23 bases lying between them. Per germline, CDR1 ENHRY and CDR2 SYGVKD. This CDR3 has 16 amino acids. The CDR3 is CAISARHPGEGVPLHF. As DNA, the CDR3 is TGTGCCATCAGTGCACGCCATCCCGGGGAGGGAGTCCCCCTCCACTTT.

CDR3 loop: CASSLELQGMGEKLFF. The CDR3 DNA reads as TGCGCCAGCAGCTTGGAATTACAGGGAATGGGGGAAAAACTGTTTTTT. This sequence joins TRBV5-1 and TRBJ1-4, with D possibly TRBD1 on 6 matching bases. The CDR3 is 16 amino acids. V dropped 0 bases and J dropped 8 bases, with 17 bases sitting between them. Germline loops: CDR1 SGHRS, CDR2 YFSETQ.

The chain recombines TRBV24-1 with TRBJ2-7; 8 bases line up with TRBD1. The germline V gene encodes CDR1 KGHDR and CDR2 SFDVKD. V gave up 4 bases and J gave up 7 bases; unmatched junction bases: 11. The CDR3 consists of 15 residues. CDR3: CATSDPRGLVGEQYF. The CDR3 nucleotides read TGTGCCACCAGTGACCCCAGGGGGCTTGTGGGTGAGCAGTACTTC.

This clone was seen a single time. The chain employs TRBV27 and TRBJ1-2, with 9 bases identical to TRBD1. With V trimmed by 0 bases and J by 8 bases, 13 bases remained unmatched. The CDR3 loop spans 17 amino acids. CDR1 MNHEY and CDR2 SMNVEV come from the germline V gene (reference sequence). CDR3: CASSLSRTGGQGWGYTF. The CDR3, as DNA: TGTGCCAGCAGTTTATCGCGCACGGGGGGACAGGGCTGGGGCTACACCTTC.

The chain employs TRBV7-9 and TRBJ1-1; D remains unclear. Germline V gene lookup returns CDR1 SEHNR and CDR2 FQNEAQ (reference sequence). Deletions cut 2 bases from V and 0 bases from J, with 7 bases between. The CDR3 extends over 14 amino acids. This CDR3 is CASSLYSVNTEAFF. As DNA, the CDR3 is TGTGCCAGCAGCTTATACTCGGTGAACACTGAAGCTTTCTTT.

This chain connects TRBV19 to TRBJ1-1, with 8 nucleotides matching TRBD1. The J segment lost 5 bases and the V segment lost 1 base, leaving 9 bases of the junction unmatched. Germline V gene sequence: CDR1 LNHDA, CDR2 SQIVND (reference sequence). The CDR3 is 16 residues long. CDR3: CASSIGTGIEGTEAFF. The CDR3 nucleotides are TGTGCCAGTAGTATAGGGACAGGGATAGAGGGGACTGAAGCTTTCTTT.

The CDR3 is CASSLNPGQGYRSGNTIYF. In DNA form, the CDR3 reads TGCGCCAGCAGCTTGAATCCGGGACAGGGGTACCGCTCTGGAAACACCATATATTTT. The chain joins TRBV5-1 to TRBJ1-3; TRBD1 matches at 10 bases. The V and J ends lost 1 base and 0 bases, in that order; junction bases with no gene match: 10. CDR3 size: 19 residues. CDR1 and CDR2 (germline): SGHRS, YFSETQ.

This sequence joins TRBV7-2 and TRBJ2-1; 7 bases fit TRBD1. Germline V gene sequence: CDR1 SGHTA, CDR2 FQGNSA. The CDR3 is 15 amino acids. V gave up 4 bases and J gave up 3 bases; unmatched junction bases: 6. The CDR3 spells CASSWDGQVYNEQFF. CDR3 bases: TGTGCCAGCAGCTGGGACGGACAGGTCTACAATGAGCAGTTCTTC.

J is TRBJ2-7 and V is TRBV19; 7 nucleotides align to TRBD2. The CDR3 runs to 17 residues. Germline-derived CDR1 and CDR2 are LNHDA and SQIVND (reference sequence). V gave up 7 bases and J gave up 2 bases; unmatched junction bases: 17. The CDR3, as DNA: TGTGCCAGTACCCTCAGGGCGGGTAGCGGGCGGACCTACGAGCAGTACTTC. It translates to CASTLRAGSGRTYEQYF.

The rearrangement joins TRBV12-1 to TRBJ2-1; the tabulated D call, TRBD2, remains unverified against the DNA. TRBV12-1 is a listed pseudogene. The CDR3 runs to 17 residues. The CDR3: CASSFLDSPSSYNEQFF. CDR3 nucleotides: TGTGCCAGCAGCTTTTTGGACTCGCCGAGCTCCTACAATGAGCAGTTCTTC.

The chain uses TRBV27 and TRBJ1-2; TRBD1 is a possible D gene (6 bases). This CDR3 spans 13 amino acids. V lost 5 bases to trimming and J lost 4 bases, with 11 bases between them. Germline V lookup: CDR1 MNHEY, CDR2 SMNVEV (reference sequence). CDR3 loop: CASSPGVGYGYTF. The CDR3 coding sequence is TGTGCCAGCAGTCCAGGGGTGGGCTATGGCTACACCTTC.